The next 15 T cell receptor beta chains were all read from a single sample in a study of T cell responses to AZD1222 COVID-19 vaccine. The data were produced by immunoSEQ multiplex PCR, yet TCRdb's version contains in-frame clones alone and is incomplete. The table has 150,000 to 200,000 clones, 91% seen once. Material: peripheral blood, obtained 28 days after the second AZD1222 dose. The receptors stem from an adult who received the AZD1222 COVID-19 vaccine.

J is TRBJ1-1 and V is TRBV7-2; no definite D call. The CDR3 has 14 residues. V was clipped by 3 bases and J by 0 bases, with 8 bases between them. The V gene's germline CDR1 is SGHTA and CDR2 FQGNSA. CDR3 coding DNA: TGTGCCAGCAGCTTGGGCCCAATGAACACTGAAGCTTTCTTT. Its protein is CASSLGPMNTEAFF.

This chain joins TRBV4-2 and TRBJ1-2; 11 nucleotides agree with TRBD1. The CDR3 extends over 17 amino acids. Germline lookup yields CDR1 LGHNA and CDR2 YNFKEQ. With V trimmed by 2 bases and J by 5 bases, 10 bases remained unmatched. The CDR3 loop is CASSQMGQGGDGYGYTF. CDR3 nucleotide sequence: TGTGCCAGCAGCCAAATGGGACAGGGGGGTGATGGGTATGGCTACACCTTC.

This chain connects TRBV19 to TRBJ2-1, with 9 positions matching TRBD2. The J segment lost 4 bases and the V segment lost 5 bases, leaving 6 bases of the junction unmatched. Germline CDR1 reads LNHDA; CDR2 reads SQIVND (reference sequence). The CDR3 has 15 residues. The CDR3 reads CASSEVAGVYNEQFF. CDR3 bases: TGTGCCAGTAGTGAGGTAGCGGGGGTGTACAATGAGCAGTTCTTC.

The V call is TRBV28, the J call TRBJ2-7; 12 nucleotides agree with TRBD2. The V gene's germline CDR1 is MDHEN and CDR2 SYDVKM. The V gene end was trimmed by 5 bases and the J gene end by 7 bases; junction bases not matched to a gene: 9. The CDR3 extends over 15 amino acids. The CDR3 DNA reads TGTGCCAGCAGTGGCCTAGCGGGAGGGTGGGAGGAGCAGTACTTC. It translates to CASSGLAGGWEEQYF.

V is TRBV18 and J is TRBJ2-3; D gene unclear. CDR3 length: 13 amino acids. Germline assignment: CDR1 KGHSH and CDR2 LQKENI. V was pared by 3 bases and J by 4 bases, with 8 bases between. The DNA for the CDR3 is TGTGCCAGCTCACCGCCCGGGCCAGATACGCAGTATTTT. Encoded protein: CASSPPGPDTQYF.

The V call is TRBV4-1, the J call TRBJ1-1; D perhaps matches TRBD1 (5 bases). The germline V and J ends were trimmed by 5 bases and 5 bases, with 12 bases remaining between them. The CDR3 is 13 residues long. Germline CDR1 is MGHRA and CDR2 is YSYEKL. In DNA, the CDR3 is TGCGCCAGCAGCTTCCAGGGTTTGACTGAAGCTTTCTTT. Translating gives CASSFQGLTEAFF.

This clone appeared once. The chain recombines TRBV20-1 with TRBJ1-2, with unresolved D. Trimming took 3 bases from V and 5 from J, leaving 13 bases between them. CDR1 and CDR2 (germline): DFQATT, SNEGSKA (reference sequence). This CDR3 is built from 13 residues. CDR3 sequence reads: CSASQYEEYGYTF. For the CDR3, the DNA is TGCAGTGCTAGTCAATATGAAGAATATGGCTACACCTTC.

The rearrangement links TRBV5-1 to TRBJ2-2, with no clear D. CDR1 is SGHRS and CDR2 is YFSETQ in the germline V gene. V was clipped by 0 bases and J by 0 bases, with 6 bases between them. CDR3 length equals 15 residues. The CDR3, as DNA: TGCGCCAGCAGCTTGGGTGTACCGAACACCGGGGAGCTGTTTTTT. It encodes CASSLGVPNTGELFF.

The rearrangement uses TRBV11-2 and TRBJ2-7; D perhaps matches TRBD2 (6 bases). Germline V lookup: CDR1 SGHAT, CDR2 FQNNGV. The CDR3 is made up of 15 amino acids. V was cut by 2 bases and J by 2 bases, with 13 bases left in between. The CDR3 protein is CASSLLGTGAYEQYF. The CDR3 DNA sequence: TGTGCCAGCAGCTTATTGGGGACTGGTGCCTACGAGCAGTACTTC.

The chain joins TRBV15 to TRBJ1-4, with 7 bases aligning to TRBD1. Looked up from germline, CDR1 is LNHNV and CDR2 is YYDKDF (reference sequence). The CDR3 spans 15 residues. The trim removed 6 bases at V and 3 bases at J, leaving 7 bases unmatched. The chain's CDR3 is CATRWDSRPNEKLFF. Here the CDR3 DNA reads TGTGCCACCAGATGGGACAGCCGACCTAATGAAAAACTGTTTTTT.

The rearrangement joins TRBV7-2 to TRBJ2-5, with D unclear. With 0 bases removed from V and 1 base from J, the gap between germline ends came to 12 bases. Germline lookup yields CDR1 SGHTA and CDR2 FQGNSA. The CDR3 is 16 residues long. For the CDR3, the DNA is TGTGCCAGCAGCTTAGCAGGTCGTACAGTCCAAGAGACCCAGTACTTC. It translates to CASSLAGRTVQETQYF.

The chain has TRBV25-1 and TRBJ2-2, with no clear D. The V end lost 3 bases, the J end lost 6 bases, and 5 bases lay between the germline ends. CDR3 length: 12 residues. Germline V gene sequence: CDR1 MGHDK, CDR2 SYGVNS. The CDR3 nucleotides read TGTGCCAGCAGTGATTATTCCGGGGAGCTGTTTTTT. It specifies CASSDYSGELFF.

V gene TRBV20-1 combines with J gene TRBJ1-1; D unresolved. The ends were cut back, 3 bases at V and 4 bases at J, with 9 bases in the middle. The CDR3 runs 12 residues. Germline CDR1 is DFQATT and CDR2 is SNEGSKA (reference sequence). In nucleotides, the CDR3 is TGCAGTGCTAGTCGGATTATCACTGAAGCTTTCTTT. Translating gives CSASRIITEAFF.

V and J are TRBV15 and TRBJ2-1; D remains unclear. Trimming left V 0 bases short and J 8 bases short, with 5 bases between. CDR3 size: 12 residues. The germline gives CDR1 LNHNV, CDR2 YYDKDF (reference sequence). The CDR3 sequence: CATSRDQDEQFF. For the CDR3, the DNA is TGTGCCACCAGCAGAGATCAGGATGAGCAGTTCTTC. Looking up the rest from reference TRBV15 and TRBJ2-1 gives the full variable domain: DAMVIQNPRYQVTQFGKPVTLSCSQTLNHNVMYWYQQKSSQAPKLLFHYYDKDFNNEADTPDNFQSRRPNTSFCFLDIRSPGLGDTAMYLCATSRDQDEQFFGPGTRLTVL.

The chain links TRBV6-1 to TRBJ2-3; TRBD2 aligns across 9 bases. The CDR3 has 17 amino acids. Per the germline V gene, CDR1 is MNHNS and CDR2 is SASEGT. J lost 0 bases, V lost 2 bases, and 6 bases had no gene match. The CDR3 region has the DNA TGTGCCAGCAGTGAATGGCGGGGGGGCCTTAGCACAGATACGCAGTATTTT. This codes for CASSEWRGGLSTDTQYF.